The present T cell receptor (beta chain) was sequenced within a study of identical twins. This clonotype was recorded at least ten times. What it recognizes is unknown. CDR3 length equals 13 residues. V lost 6 bases, J lost 3 bases, and 13 bases lay in between. The germline V gene has CDR1 SQVTM and CDR2 ANQGSEA. Notes on the study in general: Out-of-frame beta sequences exhibited a weaker degree of excess twin sharing. Potential partial confounding of zero-insertion analyses by invariant MAIT and iNKT cells was noted. Twins shared out-of-frame alpha sequences with excess low generation probability.

From the 5' RACE reads, TCRdb called clonotypes with MiXCR, one entry per CDR3 protein. The sample lists 500,000 to 700,000 distinct CDR3 sequences, under 8.5% occurring once. The data were also submitted as part of a second study, on yellow fever vaccine responses in identical twins.

The sequence was collected from a woman in her late teens or twenties in good health. The genes are TRBV29-1 and TRBJ2-3, with D unclear. Sequencing was done on a sample of PBMCs. The CDR3 region has the DNA TGCAGCGTCAATCCTGGGGTGACAGATACGCAGTATTTT. This codes for CSVNPGVTDTQYF.